Following are 7 T cell receptor beta chains from one sample sequenced in a study of PD-L1 blockade in urothelial cancer. The table came from immunoSEQ multiplex PCR; TCRdb's copy has only in-frame clones and leaves some out. This sample has about 120,000 clones, with 85% to 95% found just once. Time point in this sample: peripheral blood 6 weeks after treatment start. Specimen: PBMCs, collected around atezolizumab (anti-PD-L1) treatment. Receptors originate from a man aged 55 to 70 with urothelial cancer.

This clone was seen a single time. This chain links TRBV19 with TRBJ2-7; TRBD1 aligns across 10 bases. The length of the CDR3 is 16 residues. CDR1 LNHDA and CDR2 SQIVND come from the germline V gene (reference sequence). V was clipped by 3 bases and J by 3 bases; unmatched bases: 8. The CDR3 coding sequence is TGTGCCAGTAGTATTCCTTTGGGACAGGGGAACTACGAGCAGTACTTC. Translated, it gives CASSIPLGQGNYEQYF. Based on the CDR3 plus reference TRBV19 and TRBJ2-7, the full variable domain is DGGITQSPKYLFRKEGQNVTLSCEQNLNHDAMYWYRQDPGQGLRLIYYSQIVNDFQKGDIAEGYSVSREKKESFPLTVTSAQKNPTAFYLCASSIPLGQGNYEQYFGPGTRLTVT.

The CDR3 nucleotides read TGTGCCAGCAGCTTGCCGGGGGGCGGATACGAGCAGTACTTC. Encoded protein: CASSLPGGGYEQYF. V and J are TRBV5-4 and TRBJ2-7, with D perhaps matching TRBD2 (7 bases). The germline V gene encodes CDR1 SGHNT and CDR2 YYREEE (reference sequence). There are 14 residues in the CDR3. Trimming cost V 1 base and J 4 bases, with 12 bases left between them.

The chain combines TRBV28 with TRBJ1-1; D may be TRBD1 (5 bases). The CDR3 extends over 18 amino acids. CDR1 is MDHEN, CDR2 SYDVKM, per germline. Trimming cost V 2 bases and J 6 bases, with 25 bases left between them. CDR3 residues: CASSLKYPEEGQYAEAFF. DNA for the CDR3: TGTGCCAGCAGTTTAAAATACCCCGAGGAGGGGCAGTATGCTGAAGCTTTCTTT.

Here the CDR3 DNA reads TGCGCCAGCAGCTGGGGACAGGGGCGCTCCTACAATGAGCAGTTCTTC. Translating it yields CASSWGQGRSYNEQFF. V and J are TRBV5-1 and TRBJ2-1; 10 bases align to TRBD1. The CDR3 is 16 residues long. Germline CDR1 and CDR2: SGHRS and YFSETQ. The V segment lost 3 bases and the J segment 0 bases; nucleotides outside the gene matches: 3.

The rearrangement joins TRBV5-6 to TRBJ1-6, with 7 bases matching TRBD1. J lost 6 bases, V lost 4 bases, and 7 bases had no gene match. CDR3 length: 15 amino acids. Germline V gene sequence: CDR1 SGHDT, CDR2 YYEEEE. The CDR3 DNA follows: TGTGCCAGCAGCAGGGACAGTCTGACTAATTCACCCCTCCACTTT. Translated, it gives CASSRDSLTNSPLHF.

This chain connects TRBV19 to TRBJ1-5; maybe TRBD1 (5 bases). CDR1 LNHDA and CDR2 SQIVND come from the germline V gene (reference sequence). This CDR3 contains 14 residues. The V end was cut by 3 bases, the J end by 6 bases, with 12 bases between. The CDR3 spells CASSIGPGGQPQHF. The CDR3 DNA sequence: TGTGCCAGTAGTATCGGGCCGGGGGGTCAGCCCCAGCATTTT.

The V and J genes are TRBV9 and TRBJ1-6; 7 bases are shared with TRBD1. From germline, CDR1 is SGDLS and CDR2 YYNGEE. The V gene end was trimmed by 3 bases and the J gene end by 5 bases; junction bases not matched to a gene: 5. The CDR3 contains 15 residues. This CDR3 reads CASSGGTANNSPLHF. The CDR3 DNA follows: TGTGCCAGCAGCGGTGGGACAGCGAATAATTCACCCCTCCACTTT.